Following are 2 T cell receptor beta chains from one sample sequenced in a study of neurological immune-mediated disorders. One entry per CDR3 protein, called by TCRdb with MiXCR from the 5' RACE reads. The sample lists about 90,000 distinct CDR3 sequences, about 13% occurring once. Time point noted: longitudinal time-point 2. Sequencing was performed on PBMCs. Receptors were obtained from a female donor with HTLV-1-associated myelopathy (HAM/TSP).

This clonotype was observed many times. V is TRBV20-1 and J is TRBJ2-5; D remains ambiguous. Germline lookup yields CDR1 DFQATT and CDR2 SNEGSKA (reference sequence). The CDR3 consists of 13 residues. V lost 2 bases to trimming and J lost 4 bases, with 11 bases between them. The CDR3 bases are TGCAGTGCTAGACGGCTGGCTGTAGAGACCCAGTACTTC. Translation: CSARRLAVETQYF.

On this clonotype: A much larger clone differs from this one at a single base, so this may be a read error. The rearrangement uses TRBV20-1 and TRBJ1-1; 7 bases align to TRBD1. The germline V gene encodes CDR1 DFQATT and CDR2 SNEGSKA (reference sequence). The trim removed 7 bases at V and 5 bases at J, leaving 10 bases unmatched. The CDR3 length is 13 residues. CDR3 in amino acids: CSVETGEWTEAFF. Written as DNA, the CDR3 is TGCAGTGTGGAAACAGGGGAATGGACTGAAGCTTTCTTT.